The rows below give T cell receptor beta chains drawn from one sample of a study of blood T cell repertoires in COVID-19. Here immunoSEQ multiplex PCR was the method, and the copy in TCRdb shows in-frame clones only, minus some. The table lists 85,000 to 110,000 clones, more than 70% of them singletons. Sequencing was done on a sample of peripheral blood. These receptors were obtained from a woman aged 80 or over in a cohort sampled during active COVID-19. Both conserved end residues are part of each CDR3. Fields, in order: D gene, V gene, J gene, clone size, CDR3 protein, CDR3 DNA. A D gene is named only where the DNA matches it firmly. Clone size is stated in some rows and not others, as once, few, many or a class when expanded.

D: .
V: TRBV28
J: TRBJ2-7
size: .
CDR3: CASSLSTVTYEQYF
DNA: TGTGCCAGCAGTTTATCCACAGTTACCTACGAGCAGTACTTC

D: TRBD1
V: TRBV11-3
J: TRBJ2-7
size: .
CDR3: CASSRDRGEQYF
DNA: TGTGCCAGCAGCCGGGACAGGGGCGAGCAGTACTTC

D: .
V: TRBV5-1
J: TRBJ2-5
size: .
CDR3: CASSLPAGAQETQYF
DNA: TGCGCCAGCAGCTTGCCTGCGGGGGCGCAAGAGACCCAGTACTTC

D: TRBD1
V: TRBV6-1
J: TRBJ1-4
size: .
CDR3: CASSEKGTGHEKLFF
DNA: TGTGCCAGCAGTGAAAAGGGGACAGGGCACGAAAAACTGTTTTTT

D: .
V: TRBV19
J: TRBJ1-2
size: .
CDR3: CASSIEPGTANYGYTF
DNA: TGTGCCAGTAGTATAGAGCCGGGAACGGCTAACTATGGCTACACCTTC

D: .
V: TRBV28
J: TRBJ2-7
size: .
CDR3: CATSESSYEQYF
DNA: TGTGCCACTAGCGAAAGCTCCTACGAGCAGTACTTC

D: TRBD1
V: TRBV28
J: TRBJ2-1
size: .
CDR3: CAGRTGRNEQFF
DNA: TGTGCCGGCAGGACAGGTCGGAATGAGCAGTTCTTC

D: .
V: TRBV10-3
J: TRBJ1-5
size: .
CDR3: CAISGGRLNQPQHF
DNA: TGTGCCATCAGTGGGGGCAGACTCAATCAGCCCCAGCATTTT

D: TRBD1
V: TRBV3-1/TRBV3-2
J: TRBJ2-7
size: .
CDR3: CASSQEPGTGPEQYF
DNA: TGTGCCAGCAGCCAAGAACCCGGGACAGGGCCCGAGCAGTACTTC

D: TRBD1
V: TRBV7-6
J: TRBJ2-3
size: .
CDR3: CASSSQPGQNTDTQYF
DNA: TGTGCCAGCAGCTCCCAGCCGGGACAGAACACAGATACGCAGTATTTT

D: TRBD1
V: TRBV2
J: TRBJ1-1
size: .
CDR3: CASSDHRGGYMNTEAFF
DNA: TGTGCCAGCAGTGACCACAGGGGAGGCTACATGAACACTGAAGCTTTCTTT

D: .
V: TRBV7-6
J: TRBJ1-6
size: .
CDR3: CASSATGGNSPLHF
DNA: TGTGCCAGCAGCGCGACGGGGGGTAATTCACCCCTCCACTTT

D: .
V: TRBV18
J: TRBJ1-4
size: .
CDR3: CASSPRADEKLFF
DNA: TGTGCCAGCTCACCACGGGCAGATGAAAAACTGTTTTTT

D: TRBD1
V: TRBV5-1
J: TRBJ1-4
size: .
CDR3: CASSSTGENFEKLFF
DNA: TGCGCCAGCAGCTCCACAGGGGAAAACTTCGAAAAACTGTTTTTT

D: .
V: TRBV19
J: TRBJ1-5
size: once
CDR3: CASSPGTFTGGQPQHF
DNA: TGTGCCAGTAGTCCCGGGACATTTACCGGAGGCCAGCCCCAGCATTTT

D: .
V: TRBV2
J: TRBJ2-5
size: .
CDR3: CASSQRRGETQYF
DNA: TGTGCCAGCAGTCAAAGACGAGGAGAGACCCAGTACTTC

D: TRBD1
V: TRBV19
J: TRBJ2-7
size: .
CDR3: CASNSPGQLYEQYF
DNA: TGTGCCAGTAATTCCCCGGGACAGCTCTACGAGCAGTACTTC

D: .
V: TRBV7-2
J: TRBJ2-1
size: .
CDR3: CASSLAQGTTFF
DNA: TGTGCCAGCAGCTTAGCGCAGGGGACTACGTTCTTC

D: .
V: TRBV21-1
J: TRBJ2-5
size: .
CDR3: CASGSTTGETQYF
DNA: TGTGCCAGCGGAAGTACTACCGGGGAGACCCAGTACTTC

D: .
V: TRBV7-2
J: TRBJ2-5
size: .
CDR3: CASTSMGGQETQYF
DNA: TGTGCCAGCACCTCAATGGGGGGCCAAGAGACCCAGTACTTC

D: TRBD2
V: TRBV3-1/TRBV3-2
J: TRBJ2-7
size: .
CDR3: CASSQEHLAGYEQYF
DNA: TGTGCCAGCAGCCAAGAGCACCTAGCGGGCTACGAGCAGTACTTC

D: TRBD1
V: TRBV3-1/TRBV3-2
J: TRBJ2-1
size: .
CDR3: CASSPDRGLAEQFF
DNA: TGTGCCAGCAGCCCAGACAGGGGGCTGGCTGAGCAGTTCTTC

D: .
V: TRBV5-1
J: TRBJ2-7
size: .
CDR3: CASSLRPGYEQYF
DNA: TGCGCCAGCAGCTTGAGGCCGGGCTACGAGCAGTACTTC

D: TRBD1
V: TRBV29-1
J: TRBJ1-5
size: .
CDR3: CSVGTGVGNQPQHF
DNA: TGCAGCGTCGGGACAGGGGTGGGCAATCAGCCCCAGCATTTT

D: .
V: TRBV10-3
J: TRBJ2-3
size: .
CDR3: CAIYGGHTDTQYF
DNA: TGTGCCATCTACGGTGGGCACACAGATACGCAGTATTTT

D: .
V: TRBV19
J: TRBJ2-3
size: .
CDR3: CASSTSQRVSGTDTQYF
DNA: TGTGCCAGTAGTACCAGCCAGCGGGTCAGTGGGACAGATACGCAGTATTTT

D: TRBD1
V: TRBV19
J: TRBJ1-2
size: .
CDR3: CASSIGQGFYGYTF
DNA: TGTGCCAGTAGTATAGGACAGGGCTTTTATGGCTACACCTTC

D: .
V: TRBV5-6
J: TRBJ1-6
size: .
CDR3: CASSPRLLSSYNSPLHF
DNA: TGTGCCAGCAGCCCACGCCTGCTAAGCTCCTATAATTCACCCCTCCACTTT

D: TRBD2
V: TRBV10-1
J: TRBJ2-3
size: .
CDR3: CASSGSFPSGRVTDTQYF
DNA: TGCGCCAGCAGTGGGTCCTTTCCTAGCGGGAGAGTCACAGATACGCAGTATTTT

D: .
V: TRBV5-8
J: TRBJ1-5
size: .
CDR3: CASSLWGGASQPQHF
DNA: TGTGCCAGCAGCTTGTGGGGGGGCGCCTCCCAGCCCCAGCATTTT

D: .
V: TRBV7-9
J: TRBJ1-2
size: .
CDR3: CASSPQINYGYTF
DNA: TGTGCCAGCAGTCCCCAGATTAACTATGGCTACACCTTC

D: TRBD1
V: TRBV24-1
J: TRBJ2-1
size: .
CDR3: CATSDTGQGVPTYNEQFF
DNA: TGTGCCACCAGTGATACGGGACAGGGAGTCCCTACCTACAATGAGCAGTTCTTC

D: .
V: TRBV6-6
J: TRBJ2-6
size: medium-sized
CDR3: CASATVRGANVLTF
DNA: TGTGCCAGCGCGACAGTCCGTGGGGCCAACGTCCTGACTTTC

D: .
V: TRBV11-3
J: TRBJ2-2
size: .
CDR3: CASSLDRLGRGGGELFF
DNA: TGTGCCAGCAGCTTAGATCGTTTGGGCCGAGGAGGGGGGGAGCTGTTTTTT

D: .
V: TRBV5-6
J: TRBJ2-2
size: .
CDR3: CASSLASSGELFF
DNA: TGTGCCAGCAGCTTGGCGTCCTCCGGGGAGCTGTTTTTT

D: .
V: TRBV7-2
J: TRBJ2-7
size: .
CDR3: CASRLTVGYEQYF
DNA: TGTGCCAGCAGATTGACAGTGGGCTACGAGCAGTACTTC

D: TRBD2
V: TRBV3-1/TRBV3-2
J: TRBJ2-5
size: .
CDR3: CASSPGLAGGETQYF
DNA: TGTGCCAGCAGCCCGGGACTAGCGGGGGGTGAGACCCAGTACTTC

D: TRBD2
V: TRBV6-1
J: TRBJ2-1
size: .
CDR3: CASSERTGTSVYNEQFF
DNA: TGTGCCAGCAGTGAGAGAACCGGGACTAGCGTCTACAATGAGCAGTTCTTC

D: .
V: TRBV30
J: TRBJ1-6
size: .
CDR3: CAWSVSDNSPLHF
DNA: TGTGCCTGGAGTGTGTCGGATAATTCACCCCTCCACTTT

D: .
V: TRBV19
J: TRBJ2-1
size: .
CDR3: CASDNQRGGYNEQFF
DNA: TGTGCCAGCGATAATCAAAGGGGGGGTTACAATGAGCAGTTCTTC

D: .
V: TRBV24-1
J: TRBJ2-2
size: once
CDR3: CATSDLRGKNTGELFF
DNA: TGTGCCACCAGTGATTTGAGGGGAAAGAACACCGGGGAGCTGTTTTTT

D: .
V: TRBV7-9
J: TRBJ1-4
size: .
CDR3: CASSHSDSRRLKLFF
DNA: TGTGCCAGCAGCCATTCGGACAGTCGGAGGTTGAAACTGTTTTTT

D: .
V: TRBV10-3
J: TRBJ2-3
size: once
CDR3: CAISDRTSSTDTQYF
DNA: TGTGCCATCAGTGACAGAACATCTAGCACAGATACGCAGTATTTT

D: .
V: TRBV2
J: TRBJ1-6
size: .
CDR3: CASSELEQRVHF
DNA: TGTGCCAGCAGTGAATTAGAACAGAGGGTCCACTTT

D: .
V: TRBV5-1
J: TRBJ2-1
size: .
CDR3: CASSLVGAGVFF
DNA: TGCGCCAGCAGCTTGGTCGGGGCAGGGGTGTTCTTC

D: TRBD1
V: TRBV6-5
J: TRBJ2-1
size: .
CDR3: CASSYSPGTGINEQFF
DNA: TGTGCCAGCAGTTACTCCCCCGGGACAGGGATCAATGAGCAGTTCTTC

D: TRBD2
V: TRBV7-9
J: TRBJ2-1
size: .
CDR3: CASSSDTSGRVFNEQFF
DNA: TGTGCCAGCAGCTCCGATACTAGCGGGAGGGTCTTCAATGAGCAGTTCTTC

D: TRBD1
V: TRBV6-5
J: TRBJ2-1
size: once
CDR3: CASRTGGMTNEQFF
DNA: TGTGCCAGCAGGACAGGGGGCATGACGAATGAGCAGTTCTTC

D: .
V: TRBV5-6
J: TRBJ2-1
size: .
CDR3: CASSLLRVYEAVF
DNA: TGTGCCAGCAGCTTGCTCAGAGTTTACGAGGCCGTCTTC